In this sample, the clone carrying this TCR delta chain turned up many times. It is likely a read error: a sequence one base away is far more abundant. The same CDR3 also results from other DNA sequences found in this sample. TRG and TRD sequences were obtained from every sorted gammadelta sample. TCRdb reanalyzed the multiplex PCR reads using CATT. The profile covers about 48,000 delta-chain clones, with 1.5% to 2% appearing a single time and over 6.5% taken by the ten largest. J was trimmed by 2 bases and V by 5 bases; bases with no gene match: 23. There are 22 residues in the CDR3. Germline V gene data show CDR1 as TSWWSYY and CDR2 as QGS. Bulk repertoires came from Vgamma9/Vdelta2+ or Vdelta2-negative gammadelta T cells flow-sorted from PBMC. This sample is part of a study of γδ T cells in repeated Plasmodium falciparum infection. For the study at large: The natural-infection arm compared Malian children under seasonal malaria with matched Australian children. Malaria-naive adults were infected with P. falciparum NF54 four times over roughly 640 days.

V and J are TRDV1 and TRDJ1, with 13 nucleotides matching TRDD3. Specimen: gamma-delta T cells from blood. The sequence was collected from a pool of human donors (malaria-infected and uninfected, not separated). Written as DNA, the CDR3 is TGTGCTCTTGGGCTCCCACTAGGCCGTAGTACTGGGGGATACGGTACTACCGATAAACTCATCTTT. Protein sequence: CALGLPLGRSTGGYGTTDKLIF.